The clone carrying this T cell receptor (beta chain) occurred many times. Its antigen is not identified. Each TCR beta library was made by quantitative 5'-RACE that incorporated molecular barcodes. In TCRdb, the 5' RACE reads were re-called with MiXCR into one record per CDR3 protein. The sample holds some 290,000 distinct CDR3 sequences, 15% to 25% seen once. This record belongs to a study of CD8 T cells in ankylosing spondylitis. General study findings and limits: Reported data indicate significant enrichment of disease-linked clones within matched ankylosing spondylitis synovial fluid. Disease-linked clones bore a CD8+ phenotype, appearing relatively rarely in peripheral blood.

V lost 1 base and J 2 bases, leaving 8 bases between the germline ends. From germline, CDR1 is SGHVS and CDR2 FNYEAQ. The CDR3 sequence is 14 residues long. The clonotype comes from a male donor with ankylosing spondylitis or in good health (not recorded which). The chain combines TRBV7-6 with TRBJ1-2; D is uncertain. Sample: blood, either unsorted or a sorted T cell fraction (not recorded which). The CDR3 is CASSLDQENYGYTF. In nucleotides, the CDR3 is TGTGCCAGCAGCTTAGACCAGGAAAACTATGGCTACACCTTC.